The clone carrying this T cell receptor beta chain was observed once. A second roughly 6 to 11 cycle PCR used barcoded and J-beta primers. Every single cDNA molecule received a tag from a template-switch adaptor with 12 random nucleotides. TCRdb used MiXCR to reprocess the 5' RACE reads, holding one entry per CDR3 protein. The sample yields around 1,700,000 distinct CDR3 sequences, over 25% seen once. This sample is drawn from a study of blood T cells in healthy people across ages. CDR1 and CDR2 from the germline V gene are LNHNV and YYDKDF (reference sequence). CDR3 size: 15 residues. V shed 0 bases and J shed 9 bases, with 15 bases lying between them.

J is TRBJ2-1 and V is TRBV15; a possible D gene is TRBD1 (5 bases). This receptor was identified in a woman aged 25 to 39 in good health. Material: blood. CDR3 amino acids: CATSRDPTELGEQFF. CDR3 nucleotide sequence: TGTGCCACCAGCAGAGATCCGACAGAGTTGGGTGAGCAGTTCTTC.